This is a list of T cell receptor beta chains from one sample in a study of blood T cells in healthy people across ages. TCRdb itself ran the 5' RACE reads through MiXCR, one entry per CDR3 protein. The table has over 1.5 million distinct CDR3 sequences, about 50% seen once. The sample was blood. Receptors were obtained from a woman in her forties in good health. Each CDR3 is given with its conserved first and last residue. Each record gives: CDR3 DNA, CDR3 protein, J gene, V gene, D gene, clone size. A D gene is named only where the DNA matches it firmly. Not every row has a clone size; where given, it reads once, few, many or a size class.

TGTGCCAGCAGTGAAAGACAGGCGGGCTACACCTTC,CASSERQAGYTF,TRBJ1-2,TRBV6-1,NA,NA
TGTGCCAGCAGCCACGACCAGGGGTTCCACTACGAGCAGTACTTC,CASSHDQGFHYEQYF,TRBJ2-7,TRBV3-1,NA,few
TGCAGTGATTCCACCCGAGACAGGGTCTCCTGTAATTCACCCCTCCACTTT,CSDSTRDRVSCNSPLHF,TRBJ1-6,TRBV29-1,TRBD1,NA
TGCGCCAGCAGCTACCAATCCTCTAATGAAAAACTGTTTTTT,CASSYQSSNEKLFF,TRBJ1-4,TRBV5-1,NA,few
TGCAGCGTTGAACCCACCACACACGAGCAGTACTTC,CSVEPTTHEQYF,TRBJ2-7,TRBV20-1,NA,NA
TGCAGCGTTGAATACTCTAGCGGGGGGTTGAATGAGCAGTTCTTC,CSVEYSSGGLNEQFF,TRBJ2-1,TRBV29-1,TRBD2,few
TGTGCCAGCAGTTCATTACTCCGGGACAGGGCCTATGGCTACACCTTC,CASSSLLRDRAYGYTF,TRBJ1-2,TRBV27,TRBD1,NA
TGCAGTGCCATCGGCCGGGGAGGGGGTGGAGCCAAAAACATTCAGTACTTC,CSAIGRGGGGAKNIQYF,TRBJ2-4,TRBV20-1,NA,NA
TGTGCCAGCAGCTTCCGCAGGGATGTCGGCGAGCAGTACTTC,CASSFRRDVGEQYF,TRBJ2-7,TRBV7-2,NA,few
TGCGCCAGCAGAGCCTGGGACAGTACCTACAATGAGCAGTTCTTC,CASRAWDSTYNEQFF,TRBJ2-1,TRBV5-1,TRBD1,NA
TGCAGTGCCCAGGCAGGGGAAGGCTACACCTTC,CSAQAGEGYTF,TRBJ1-2,TRBV20-1,NA,NA
TGCACCGTACCTCACGGCTTACTCTATGGCTACACCTTC,CTVPHGLLYGYTF,TRBJ1-2,TRBV20-1,NA,NA
TGTGCCACCAGTGAAAACGGAGGCAATCAGCCCCAGCATTTT,CATSENGGNQPQHF,TRBJ1-5,TRBV24-1,NA,NA
TGTGCCAGCAGCGGGCTGGCAGGGGGAGTGAATGAGCAGTACTTC,CASSGLAGGVNEQYF,TRBJ2-7,TRBV5-5,TRBD1,NA
TGTGCCAGCACCAAGAATGGAGGGTTAGTTGAGACCCAGTACTTC,CASTKNGGLVETQYF,TRBJ2-5,TRBV28,NA,few
TGTGCCAGCAGTTCAATACAGGGGGCGCTGAAAGAGACCCAGTACTTC,CASSSIQGALKETQYF,TRBJ2-5,TRBV27,TRBD1,NA
TGTGCCAGCAGCTTGACAGGGGGCGCATTAGGGGATGGCTACACCTTC,CASSLTGGALGDGYTF,TRBJ1-2,TRBV7-9,TRBD1,NA
TGCGCCAGCAGAGCCGGGACTAGCGGGGGTGTCAATGAGCAGTTCTTC,CASRAGTSGGVNEQFF,TRBJ2-1,TRBV5-1,TRBD2,NA
TGTGCCAGCAACCCAGGGCTAGCGAGTTACAATGAGCAGTTCTTC,CASNPGLASYNEQFF,TRBJ2-1,TRBV2,NA,NA
TGCGCCAGCAGCTTGGAGTCTAGCGGGCGGGGCACAGATACGCAGTATTTT,CASSLESSGRGTDTQYF,TRBJ2-3,TRBV5-1,TRBD2,NA
TGTGCCATCAGTGAGTCAATCGGGGGTAACACTGAAGCTTTCTTT,CAISESIGGNTEAFF,TRBJ1-1,TRBV10-3,NA,NA
TGTGCCACCAGCAGAGGGGATTGGGAGACCCAGTACTTC,CATSRGDWETQYF,TRBJ2-5,TRBV15,NA,few
TGTGCCAGCAGCGTAGACTCTCAGACACTCTCCTACAATGAGCAGTTCTTC,CASSVDSQTLSYNEQFF,TRBJ2-1,TRBV9,NA,NA
TGCAGTTTTCGGACTAGCGGGGGGTGCGAGCAGTACTTC,CSFRTSGGCEQYF,TRBJ2-7,TRBV20-1,TRBD2,NA
TGCAGTGCTAGCCGGTCGGAGGGTCAGCCCCAGCATTTT,CSASRSEGQPQHF,TRBJ1-5,TRBV20-1,NA,NA
TGTGCCAGCAGCTTAGCACTACCGCCAGATACGCAGTATTTT,CASSLALPPDTQYF,TRBJ2-3,TRBV7-2,NA,few
TGTGCCAGCAGTCCAACGACAGGCTTCGGCGAGCAGTACTTC,CASSPTTGFGEQYF,TRBJ2-7,TRBV28,NA,NA
TGTGCCAGCAGTTTGAGAGGGCAGAGCACAGATACGCAGTATTTT,CASSLRGQSTDTQYF,TRBJ2-3,TRBV6-5,NA,few
TGTGCCAGCAGCTCTCAGACCGAGCCCCCAGAGACCCAGTACTTC,CASSSQTEPPETQYF,TRBJ2-5,TRBV3-1,NA,NA
TGCGCCAGCAGCCCTCAGGCAGGGGCCTACGAGCAGTACTTC,CASSPQAGAYEQYF,TRBJ2-7,TRBV4-3,NA,many
TGTGCCAGCACCAGAGGACAGCCACCGTACGAGCAGTACTTC,CASTRGQPPYEQYF,TRBJ2-7,TRBV6-5,NA,NA
TGTGCCAGCAGCTTAGGCCGGGTCAGTAGCAATCAGCCCCAGCATTTT,CASSLGRVSSNQPQHF,TRBJ1-5,TRBV7-2,NA,NA
TGCAGTGCCCCTCAGGGTTCTAGCTCCTACAATGAGCAGTTCTTC,CSAPQGSSSYNEQFF,TRBJ2-1,TRBV20-1,NA,NA
TGTGCCATTCCAGGGGAAGCTAACTATGGCTACACCTTC,CAIPGEANYGYTF,TRBJ1-2,TRBV28,NA,few
TGCGCCAGCAGCTTGGATTTGGGCGGTGGATACGAGCAGTACTTC,CASSLDLGGGYEQYF,TRBJ2-7,TRBV5-1,NA,few
TGTGCCAGCAGTTATATCTCAGGGGGCGTTGACTATGGCTACACCTTC,CASSYISGGVDYGYTF,TRBJ1-2,TRBV28,TRBD1,once
TGCAGTGCTAGAGCACCCTACTCAGGGGGAGGAGAGACCCAGTACTTC,CSARAPYSGGGETQYF,TRBJ2-5,TRBV20-1,NA,NA
TGTGCCAGCAGCGTACGGGAACTAGCGAGCCCCGGGGAGCTGTTTTTT,CASSVRELASPGELFF,TRBJ2-2,TRBV9,TRBD2,NA
TGCGCCAGCAGCCAAGAGTGGGCTACAGGGGGCACCTATGGCTACACCTTC,CASSQEWATGGTYGYTF,TRBJ1-2,TRBV4-3,TRBD1,NA
TGTGCCAGCAGCCAGATGGGACAGGGAAGGCAGGAAAAACTGTTTTTT,CASSQMGQGRQEKLFF,TRBJ1-4,TRBV14,TRBD1,NA
TGTGCCAGCAGCTGGAAGCGGGGGGAAGGTCTGTACTTC,CASSWKRGEGLYF,TRBJ2-7,TRBV7-2,TRBD2,NA
TGTGCCAGCAGCTTAAAATGGCCCGGAACACTTAGCACAGATACGCAGTATTTT,CASSLKWPGTLSTDTQYF,TRBJ2-3,TRBV7-8,NA,once
TGCGCCAGCAGCCAAGGGGGGTTCACCGGGGAGCTGTTTTTT,CASSQGGFTGELFF,TRBJ2-2,TRBV4-1,NA,few
TGTGCCAGCAGGACAGGGGGCAACACTGAAGCTTTCTTT,CASRTGGNTEAFF,TRBJ1-1,TRBV27,TRBD1,many
TGCAGTGCTAGAGAACCGGCAATCTTTGGCTACACCTTC,CSAREPAIFGYTF,TRBJ1-2,TRBV20-1,NA,NA
TGTGCCAGCAGCCAAGATAGGTTTCCCCAAGAGACCCAGTACTTC,CASSQDRFPQETQYF,TRBJ2-5,TRBV14,NA,NA
TGTGCCACCAGCAGAGAGGAGACAGGGTTGATTCGAAGCGTTTACGAGCAGTACTTC,CATSREETGLIRSVYEQYF,TRBJ2-7,TRBV15,TRBD1,once
TGCGCCAGCAGCCAAGATATTCCTTACGGGACTGCAGAGACCCAGTACTTC,CASSQDIPYGTAETQYF,TRBJ2-5,TRBV4-3,NA,NA
TGTGCCAGCAGCCAAGATGCAGGGCTTAAGACCCAGTACTTC,CASSQDAGLKTQYF,TRBJ2-5,TRBV4-2,NA,NA
TGCAGCGGGAAAGGGAGGGCGTTGGAGACCCAGTACTTC,CSGKGRALETQYF,TRBJ2-5,TRBV29-1,TRBD2,NA
TGTGCCAGCAGTTACACGGGGCGCTCCTACAATGAGCAGTTCTTC,CASSYTGRSYNEQFF,TRBJ2-1,TRBV6-2/TRBV6-3,NA,NA
TGTGCCAGCAGTACAGGGGGTAACTATGGCAACACCTTC,CASSTGGNYGNTF,TRBJ1-2,TRBV28,TRBD1,NA
TGTGCCGGCAGCCAAGATACAGGGGGAAACTATGGCTACACCTTC,CAGSQDTGGNYGYTF,TRBJ1-2,TRBV4-2,TRBD1,NA
TGTGCCAGCAGTGAAGACTTGGCAGATACGCAGTATTTT,CASSEDLADTQYF,TRBJ2-3,TRBV6-4,NA,many
TGTGCCAGCAGGATACAGGGGAGTCGAGGCTACACCTTC,CASRIQGSRGYTF,TRBJ1-2,TRBV6-1,TRBD1,few
TGCGCCAGCAGCCAAGAAGGTCTAGCGTACCAAGAGACCCAGTACTTC,CASSQEGLAYQETQYF,TRBJ2-5,TRBV4-1,NA,NA
TGTGCCAGCAGCCATGGTGGGAGAAGAAACCAAGAGACCCAGTACTTC,CASSHGGRRNQETQYF,TRBJ2-5,TRBV4-2,NA,NA
TGTGCCAGCAGGCCCCTGGGGGGGGTCGCTGAAGCTTTCTTT,CASRPLGGVAEAFF,TRBJ1-1,TRBV12-3/TRBV12-4,NA,once